A selection of T cell receptor beta chains follows, all from one sample in a study of identical twins. TCRdb used MiXCR to reprocess the 5' RACE reads, holding one entry per CDR3 protein. The sample carries about 1.7 million distinct CDR3 sequences, about 32% recorded once. The sample taken for sequencing was cord blood. The source is a newborn girl in good health. Both conserved end residues are part of each CDR3. Fields, in order: D gene, J gene, clone size, V gene, CDR3 protein, CDR3 DNA. The D gene is left open where the match is weak. Rows may omit the clone size; those that give it use once, few, many or a size class.

D gene: .; J gene: TRBJ1-6; clone size: many; V gene: TRBV27; CDR3 protein: CASSLRNSPLHF; CDR3 DNA: TGTGCCAGCAGTTTAAGGAATTCACCCCTCCACTTT
D gene: TRBD2; J gene: TRBJ2-1; clone size: .; V gene: TRBV28; CDR3 protein: CASSSGTSGSGNEQFF; CDR3 DNA: TGTGCCAGCAGTTCGGGGACTAGCGGGAGCGGCAATGAGCAGTTCTTC
D gene: .; J gene: TRBJ2-3; clone size: many; V gene: TRBV12-3/TRBV12-4; CDR3 protein: CASRPFTDTQYF; CDR3 DNA: TGTGCCAGCAGGCCTTTCACAGATACGCAGTATTTT
D gene: .; J gene: TRBJ1-6; clone size: .; V gene: TRBV4-1; CDR3 protein: CASSQYPRGAGSPLHF; CDR3 DNA: TGCGCCAGCAGCCAATACCCTCGGGGCGCGGGGTCACCCCTCCACTTT
D gene: TRBD2; J gene: TRBJ2-3; clone size: .; V gene: TRBV30; CDR3 protein: CAWSPWRGGTDTQYF; CDR3 DNA: TGTGCCTGGAGCCCCTGGCGGGGGGGCACAGATACGCAGTATTTT
D gene: TRBD2; J gene: TRBJ2-1; clone size: .; V gene: TRBV28; CDR3 protein: CASTLAGGGQFF; CDR3 DNA: TGTGCCAGCACTTTGGCGGGGGGCGGTCAGTTCTTC
D gene: .; J gene: TRBJ2-7; clone size: .; V gene: TRBV2; CDR3 protein: CASSEVGSSYEQYF; CDR3 DNA: TGTGCCAGCAGTGAAGTAGGAAGCTCCTACGAGCAGTACTTC
D gene: TRBD1; J gene: TRBJ1-2; clone size: few; V gene: TRBV11-2; CDR3 protein: CASSSPRRGQGYGYTF; CDR3 DNA: TGTGCCAGCAGCTCCCCTCGCAGGGGGCAAGGCTATGGCTACACCTTC
D gene: .; J gene: TRBJ1-3; clone size: .; V gene: TRBV12-3/TRBV12-4; CDR3 protein: CASSGGGSGNTIYF; CDR3 DNA: TGTGCCAGCAGCGGAGGGGGCTCTGGAAACACCATATATTTT
D gene: TRBD1; J gene: TRBJ1-1; clone size: .; V gene: TRBV29-1; CDR3 protein: CSVLQGAVNTEAFF; CDR3 DNA: TGCAGCGTTTTGCAGGGGGCAGTGAACACTGAAGCTTTCTTT
D gene: .; J gene: TRBJ1-5; clone size: .; V gene: TRBV21-1; CDR3 protein: CASSKTGIYSNQPQHF; CDR3 DNA: TGTGCCAGCAGCAAAACAGGGATATATAGCAATCAGCCCCAGCATTTT
D gene: .; J gene: TRBJ1-3; clone size: .; V gene: TRBV5-1; CDR3 protein: CASSLEAGSSGNTIYF; CDR3 DNA: TGCGCCAGCAGCTTGGAGGCGGGTAGCTCTGGAAACACCATATATTTT
D gene: TRBD1; J gene: TRBJ1-4; clone size: .; V gene: TRBV7-2; CDR3 protein: CASSPDRGRSEKLFF; CDR3 DNA: TGTGCCAGCAGCCCGGACAGGGGGCGGAGTGAAAAACTGTTTTTT
D gene: .; J gene: TRBJ2-7; clone size: few; V gene: TRBV10-3; CDR3 protein: CAISSRGSYNEQYF; CDR3 DNA: TGTGCCATCAGTTCTCGGGGGTCCTACAATGAGCAGTACTTC
D gene: .; J gene: TRBJ2-4; clone size: .; V gene: TRBV7-2; CDR3 protein: CASSFGDSAKNIQYF; CDR3 DNA: TGTGCCAGCAGCTTTGGGGACTCAGCCAAAAACATTCAGTACTTC
D gene: .; J gene: TRBJ1-1; clone size: few; V gene: TRBV12-5; CDR3 protein: CASGLGPNTEAFF; CDR3 DNA: TGTGCTAGTGGTTTGGGACCGAACACTGAAGCTTTCTTT
D gene: .; J gene: TRBJ2-5; clone size: .; V gene: TRBV20-1; CDR3 protein: CSARLRDWTQYF; CDR3 DNA: TGCAGTGCGAGGCTAAGAGATTGGACCCAGTACTTC
D gene: .; J gene: TRBJ1-2; clone size: .; V gene: TRBV6-1; CDR3 protein: CASSDLGRQSANYGYTF; CDR3 DNA: TGTGCCAGCAGTGACTTAGGCAGACAAAGCGCCAACTATGGCTACACCTTC
D gene: TRBD2; J gene: TRBJ2-7; clone size: few; V gene: TRBV4-1; CDR3 protein: CASSRGLAGETYEQYF; CDR3 DNA: TGCGCCAGCAGCCGCGGACTAGCGGGGGAGACCTACGAGCAGTACTTC
D gene: TRBD2; J gene: TRBJ2-1; clone size: few; V gene: TRBV2; CDR3 protein: CASSRLGLAGVNEQFF; CDR3 DNA: TGTGCCAGCAGCCGCCTGGGACTAGCGGGAGTAAATGAGCAGTTCTTC
D gene: TRBD2; J gene: TRBJ2-1; clone size: .; V gene: TRBV7-6; CDR3 protein: CASSLRTSGSDEQFF; CDR3 DNA: TGTGCCAGCAGCTTAAGGACTAGCGGGAGCGATGAGCAGTTCTTC
D gene: TRBD1; J gene: TRBJ2-1; clone size: many; V gene: TRBV10-3; CDR3 protein: CAISEWTGGYNEQFF; CDR3 DNA: TGTGCCATCAGTGAGTGGACAGGGGGGTACAATGAGCAGTTCTTC
D gene: .; J gene: TRBJ2-1; clone size: .; V gene: TRBV2; CDR3 protein: CASKGLPNEQFF; CDR3 DNA: TGTGCCAGCAAGGGACTCCCCAATGAGCAGTTCTTC
D gene: .; J gene: TRBJ1-4; clone size: few; V gene: TRBV28; CDR3 protein: CASSPGLQGEKLFF; CDR3 DNA: TGTGCCAGCAGTCCGGGTCTCCAGGGTGAAAAACTGTTTTTT
D gene: .; J gene: TRBJ2-5; clone size: .; V gene: TRBV7-8; CDR3 protein: CASSLATYNERYF; CDR3 DNA: TGTGCCAGCAGCTTAGCGACCTACAATGAGCGGTACTTC
D gene: .; J gene: TRBJ2-3; clone size: few; V gene: TRBV9; CDR3 protein: CASSVVTRTDTQYF; CDR3 DNA: TGTGCCAGCAGCGTAGTGACCCGCACAGATACGCAGTATTTT
D gene: TRBD2; J gene: TRBJ2-1; clone size: .; V gene: TRBV27; CDR3 protein: CASETPGLAGNEQFF; CDR3 DNA: TGTGCCAGTGAAACACCGGGACTAGCGGGAAATGAGCAGTTCTTC
D gene: TRBD1; J gene: TRBJ1-5; clone size: .; V gene: TRBV27; CDR3 protein: CASSKGASNQPQHF; CDR3 DNA: TGTGCCAGCAGTAAGGGGGCCAGCAATCAGCCCCAGCATTTT
D gene: .; J gene: TRBJ2-2; clone size: .; V gene: TRBV5-1; CDR3 protein: CASSLRPSGELFF; CDR3 DNA: TGCGCCAGCAGCTTGCGACCATCCGGGGAGCTGTTTTTT
D gene: .; J gene: TRBJ2-7; clone size: .; V gene: TRBV7-9; CDR3 protein: CASGLGWKGIYEQYF; CDR3 DNA: TGTGCTAGCGGCTTAGGGTGGAAGGGGATTTACGAGCAGTACTTC
D gene: TRBD1; J gene: TRBJ2-7; clone size: .; V gene: TRBV10-3; CDR3 protein: CAIRGGQGPSAHEQYF; CDR3 DNA: TGTGCCATCAGAGGGGGACAGGGTCCTTCTGCCCACGAGCAGTACTTC
D gene: .; J gene: TRBJ2-1; clone size: .; V gene: TRBV28; CDR3 protein: CASSPHGNEQFF; CDR3 DNA: TGTGCCAGCAGTCCCCACGGCAATGAGCAGTTCTTC
D gene: .; J gene: TRBJ2-1; clone size: .; V gene: TRBV20-1; CDR3 protein: CSATPRNEQFF; CDR3 DNA: TGCAGTGCCACGCCCCGAAATGAGCAGTTCTTC
D gene: TRBD1; J gene: TRBJ1-1; clone size: few; V gene: TRBV3-1; CDR3 protein: CASSQNLGQGRAFF; CDR3 DNA: TGTGCCAGCAGCCAGAATCTGGGACAGGGAAGAGCTTTCTTT
D gene: .; J gene: TRBJ1-2; clone size: few; V gene: TRBV12-3/TRBV12-4; CDR3 protein: CASSLVEGLGANYGYTF; CDR3 DNA: TGTGCCAGCAGTTTAGTAGAGGGTCTCGGGGCTAACTATGGCTACACCTTC
D gene: .; J gene: TRBJ1-2; clone size: .; V gene: TRBV5-1; CDR3 protein: CASSLEAGLWYGYTF; CDR3 DNA: TGCGCCAGCAGCTTGGAGGCAGGGTTGTGGTATGGCTACACCTTC
D gene: TRBD1; J gene: TRBJ1-2; clone size: .; V gene: TRBV20-1; CDR3 protein: CSAFLSGQGVSYGYTF; CDR3 DNA: TGCAGTGCTTTCCTCTCGGGACAGGGGGTGTCATATGGCTACACCTTC
D gene: .; J gene: TRBJ1-1; clone size: .; V gene: TRBV2; CDR3 protein: CACSEAGGRYTEAFF; CDR3 DNA: TGTGCCTGCAGTGAAGCAGGAGGGAGGTACACTGAAGCTTTCTTT
D gene: .; J gene: TRBJ2-5; clone size: few; V gene: TRBV12-3/TRBV12-4; CDR3 protein: CASSLDPGTETQYF; CDR3 DNA: TGTGCCAGCAGTTTAGACCCGGGGACGGAGACCCAGTACTTC
D gene: .; J gene: TRBJ2-5; clone size: many; V gene: TRBV6-6; CDR3 protein: CASSYGGWETQYF; CDR3 DNA: TGTGCCAGCAGTTACGGGGGCTGGGAGACCCAGTACTTC
D gene: TRBD2; J gene: TRBJ2-5; clone size: .; V gene: TRBV3-1; CDR3 protein: CASSQVGALTSGTYNEQYF; CDR3 DNA: TGTGCCAGCAGCCAAGTGGGGGCCCTCACTAGCGGGACCTACAATGAGCAGTACTTC
D gene: .; J gene: TRBJ2-3; clone size: few; V gene: TRBV7-2; CDR3 protein: CASSLDRRYADTQYF; CDR3 DNA: TGTGCCAGCAGCTTAGACAGGAGGTACGCAGATACGCAGTATTTT
D gene: .; J gene: TRBJ1-2; clone size: few; V gene: TRBV4-1; CDR3 protein: CASSQFLELWVYVGGDSGYTF; CDR3 DNA: TGCGCCAGCAGCCAATTCCTAGAGCTGTGGGTTTATGTTGGTGGAGACTCTGGCTACACCTTC
D gene: .; J gene: TRBJ2-7; clone size: few; V gene: TRBV6-6; CDR3 protein: CASTLGGTYEQYF; CDR3 DNA: TGTGCCAGCACCTTAGGGGGAACCTACGAGCAGTACTTC
D gene: .; J gene: TRBJ2-4; clone size: few; V gene: TRBV20-1; CDR3 protein: CSARDWAAKNIQYF; CDR3 DNA: TGCAGTGCTAGAGATTGGGCAGCCAAAAACATTCAGTACTTC
D gene: .; J gene: TRBJ1-2; clone size: few; V gene: TRBV29-1; CDR3 protein: CSVVGEGDYGYTF; CDR3 DNA: TGCAGCGTTGTAGGGGAGGGGGACTATGGCTACACCTTC
D gene: TRBD1; J gene: TRBJ2-4; clone size: .; V gene: TRBV6-5; CDR3 protein: CASSSNRGTKNIQYF; CDR3 DNA: TGTGCCAGCAGTTCGAACAGGGGGACCAAAAACATTCAGTACTTC
D gene: .; J gene: TRBJ1-5; clone size: few; V gene: TRBV6-5; CDR3 protein: CASKIQGYSNQPQHF; CDR3 DNA: TGTGCCAGCAAGATACAGGGATATAGCAATCAGCCCCAGCATTTT
D gene: TRBD2; J gene: TRBJ2-7; clone size: .; V gene: TRBV6-6; CDR3 protein: CASSYPTGTSSYEQYF; CDR3 DNA: TGTGCCAGCAGTTACCCAACCGGGACTAGTTCCTACGAGCAGTACTTC
D gene: .; J gene: TRBJ1-5; clone size: .; V gene: TRBV24-1; CDR3 protein: CATKKGWQPQHF; CDR3 DNA: TGTGCCACCAAAAAAGGGTGGCAGCCCCAGCATTTT
D gene: .; J gene: TRBJ2-7; clone size: many; V gene: TRBV29-1; CDR3 protein: CSVRQQDSLSYEQYF; CDR3 DNA: TGCAGCGTAAGGCAACAGGATTCCCTCTCCTACGAGCAGTACTTC
D gene: .; J gene: TRBJ1-6; clone size: .; V gene: TRBV27; CDR3 protein: CASSLERQNNSPLHF; CDR3 DNA: TGTGCCAGCAGTTTAGAGAGGCAAAATAATTCACCCCTCCACTTT
D gene: .; J gene: TRBJ1-1; clone size: .; V gene: TRBV29-1; CDR3 protein: CSVWVPGKGNVRTEAFF; CDR3 DNA: TGCAGCGTTTGGGTCCCAGGGAAGGGGAACGTGAGGACTGAAGCTTTCTTT